This passage covers 16 T cell receptor beta chains from one sample sequenced in a study of cytomegalovirus exposure and HLA in healthy donors. The assay was immunoSEQ multiplex PCR, and TCRdb's table has in-frame clones only and misses some. The sample has around 260,000 clones; roughly 87% are singletons. The sequencing input was PBMCs. The receptor source for this set is a woman aged 25 to 45 in good health and CMV-seronegative.

This CDR3 is CASSVATGTSAETQYF. The CDR3 DNA is TGTGCCAGCAGCGTAGCTACCGGGACTAGCGCCGAGACCCAGTACTTC. The chain uses TRBV9 and TRBJ2-5; TRBD2 agrees at 10 bases. Germline V gene sequence: CDR1 SGDLS, CDR2 YYNGEE. The CDR3 consists of 16 residues. The trim removed 0 bases at V and 5 bases at J, leaving 7 bases unmatched.

The J gene is TRBJ2-2, the V gene TRBV6-1; unclear D gene. Germline loops: CDR1 MNHNS, CDR2 SASEGT. This CDR3 has 13 residues. V was cut by 6 bases and J by 4 bases, with 9 bases left in between. CDR3 bases: TGTGCCAGCAGACAGACGGGCACCGGGGAGCTGTTTTTT. This gives the protein CASRQTGTGELFF.

This rearrangement joins TRBV7-9 to TRBJ2-2; 8 nucleotides match TRBD1. Looked up from germline, CDR1 is SEHNR and CDR2 is FQNEAQ (reference sequence). J lost 1 base, V lost 4 bases, and 8 bases had no gene match. The length of the CDR3 is 17 residues. The CDR3 nucleotides read TGTGCCAGCAGCTCGGAGGCGACAGGGGTGAACACCGGGGAGCTGTTTTTT. This gives the protein CASSSEATGVNTGELFF.

This chain links TRBV10-3 with TRBJ2-3; maybe TRBD1 (5 bases). The CDR3 length is 12 residues. CDR1 is ENHRY, CDR2 SYGVKD, per germline. The V and J ends lost 8 bases and 2 bases respectively, with 8 bases between them. This CDR3 is CAIEDTTDTQYF. The CDR3 bases are TGTGCCATCGAGGACACCACAGATACGCAGTATTTT.

This rearrangement joins TRBV5-1 to TRBJ2-7; 12 bases line up with TRBD2. The V segment lost 4 bases and the J segment 4 bases; nucleotides outside the gene matches: 6. The germline gives CDR1 SGHRS, CDR2 YFSETQ. The CDR3 runs 15 residues. CDR3 in amino acids: CASSARLAGEYEQYF. The CDR3 coding sequence is TGCGCCAGCAGCGCACGACTAGCGGGAGAGTACGAGCAGTACTTC.

The chain couples TRBV9 to TRBJ2-5; D is possibly TRBD2 (5 bases). The V gene lost 0 bases and the J gene lost 5 bases, with 17 bases spanning the gap. Germline V lookup: CDR1 SGDLS, CDR2 YYNGEE. The CDR3 sequence is 16 residues long. The CDR3 protein is CASSVGPAATGETQYF. CDR3 coding DNA: TGTGCCAGCAGCGTAGGGCCAGCGGCCACCGGGGAGACCCAGTACTTC. The complete variable domain, with remaining parts taken from reference TRBV9 and TRBJ2-5, reads DSGVTQTPKHLITATGQRVTLRCSPRSGDLSVYWYQQSLDQGLQFLIQYYNGEERAKGNILERFSAQQFPDLHSELNLSSLELGDSALYFCASSVGPAATGETQYFGPGTRLLVL.

The chain uses TRBV9 and TRBJ2-3; D remains ambiguous. Germline CDR1 SGDLS, CDR2 YYNGEE. Trimming cost V 1 base and J 2 bases, with 5 bases left between them. The CDR3 consists of 13 residues. CDR3 sequence reads: CASSVTITDTQYF. The CDR3, as DNA: TGTGCCAGCAGCGTAACGATCACAGATACGCAGTATTTT.

The CDR3 bases are TGTGCCAGCAGTTTATTGGCTGGAGATCTCTACGAGCAGTACTTC. Residues: CASSLLAGDLYEQYF. The V and J genes are TRBV27 and TRBJ2-7; D gene unclear. The V end was cut by 1 base, the J end by 3 bases, with 13 bases between. From germline, CDR1 is MNHEY and CDR2 SMNVEV (reference sequence). The CDR3 sequence is 15 residues long.

The gene calls are TRBV6-5 and TRBJ2-3; no definite D call. Trimming cost V 2 bases and J 2 bases, with 8 bases left between them. CDR1 and CDR2 from the germline V gene are MNHEY and SVGAGI. The CDR3 has 14 amino acids. CDR3 nucleotides: TGTGCCAGCAGTTACGAGAGGACCACAGATACGCAGTATTTT. This codes for CASSYERTTDTQYF.

This clone occurred many times. V is TRBV6-5 and J is TRBJ2-7, with D maybe TRBD2 (5 bases). The germline CDR1 and CDR2 sequences are MNHEY and SVGAGI. The V gene lost 8 bases and the J gene lost 0 bases, with 17 bases spanning the gap. This CDR3 comprises 15 residues. The CDR3 is CASAYLAEASYEQYF. The CDR3 DNA follows: TGTGCCAGCGCCTACCTTGCGGAGGCCTCCTACGAGCAGTACTTC.

The rearrangement links TRBV7-2 to TRBJ1-2; a weak D match, TRBD1 (6 bases). Trimming stripped 4 bases from V and 4 bases from J, with 13 bases between. Germline V lookup: CDR1 SGHTA, CDR2 FQGNSA. This CDR3 has 14 amino acids. DNA of the CDR3: TGTGCCAGCAGCTCCGGACAGTACAGCTATGGCTACACCTTC. This codes for CASSSGQYSYGYTF.

This chain connects TRBV5-1 to TRBJ2-1, with a tentative D call TRBD2 (6 bases). Germline V lookup: CDR1 SGHRS, CDR2 YFSETQ. Trimming took 3 bases from V and 7 from J, leaving 11 bases between them. There are 13 residues in the CDR3. CDR3 region: CASSWIRGNEQFF. Written as DNA, the CDR3 is TGCGCCAGCAGCTGGATTCGGGGGAATGAGCAGTTCTTC. The complete variable domain, with remaining parts taken from reference TRBV5-1 and TRBJ2-1, reads KAGVTQTPRYLIKTRGQQVTLSCSPISGHRSVSWYQQTPGQGLQFLFEYFSETQRNKGNFPGRFSGRQFSNSRSEMNVSTLELGDSALYLCASSWIRGNEQFFGPGTRLTVL.

The rearrangement joins TRBV29-1 to TRBJ2-5; perhaps TRBD1 as D (5 bases). Trimming cost V 8 bases and J 5 bases, with 21 bases left between them. Germline V gene lookup returns CDR1 SQVTM and CDR2 ANQGSEA. This CDR3 has 14 residues. For the CDR3, the DNA is TGCAGCAGGCACCCCCGACAGTTTCATGAGACCCAGTACTTC. Its translation is CSRHPRQFHETQYF.

Points on this clone: At one end, the junction sequence differs from germline, possibly due to a read error. The chain employs TRBV6-5 and TRBJ1-2; D not resolved. CDR1 and CDR2 (germline): MNHEY, SVGAGI. The CDR3 runs to 15 residues. The CDR3 protein is CASSHSDGSNYGYTF. The DNA of the CDR3 is TGTGCCAGCAGTCACTCGGACGGATCTAACTATGGCTACACCTTC.

The chain links TRBV29-1 to TRBJ2-5; D not resolved. Germline loops: CDR1 SQVTM, CDR2 ANQGSEA. Trimming cost V 3 bases and J 5 bases, with 10 bases left between them. The CDR3 is 12 residues long. The CDR3 DNA sequence: TGCAGCGTTGAGGCGGATAGGGAGACCCAGTACTTC. This gives the protein CSVEADRETQYF.

The chain combines TRBV28 with TRBJ1-1; D not certain. Between the trimmed V and J ends, which lost 6 bases and 3 bases, there was a span of 23 bases. The CDR3 contains 17 residues. CDR1 is MDHEN, CDR2 SYDVKM, per germline. As DNA, the CDR3 is TGTGCCAGCAGAAGACGACCGTACGGCACGACGGACACTGAAGCTTTCTTT. Translated: CASRRRPYGTTDTEAFF.